This T cell receptor beta chain was recorded in a study of cytomegalovirus exposure and HLA in healthy donors. The PCR employed 60 Vbeta primers together with 13 Jbeta primers. Some clones are missing from TCRdb's copy, which holds only in-frame ones; the method was immunoSEQ multiplex PCR. The sample records approximately 150,000 clones, roughly 80% being singletons. Germline V CDR1 and CDR2: SGHTA, FQGNSA. Trimming cost V 1 base and J 6 bases; bases outside gene matches: 8. CDR3 length: 15 amino acids. This receptor was identified in a woman between 55 and 75 years old in good health and CMV-seronegative. Sequencing was done on a sample of PBMCs. This rearrangement joins TRBV7-2 to TRBJ1-1, with 7 bases that match TRBD1. CDR3 in DNA: TGTGCCAGCAGCTTAGTCGTAGGGGGCGCCTCTGAAGCTTTCTTT. This translates into CASSLVVGGASEAFF.